The 32 T cell receptor beta chains given below trace back to one sample, sequenced in a study of tissue T cells after allogeneic stem cell transplantation. This table comes from immunoSEQ multiplex PCR, and its TCRdb copy is limited to in-frame clones, with some not included. In the table there are 20,000 to 25,000 clones, over 55% of which are singletons. The sequenced sample consisted of spleen. The origin of the receptors is a female BALB/c mouse in good health. The mice in this strain carry MHC haplotype H2-d.

Regarding this clone: Germline and genes here are mouse. Read data end 1 residue before the CDR3 end; the end is taken from the germline J gene. The chain employs TRBV24 and TRBJ1-1; tentatively, D is TRBD1 (6 bases). V was pared by 3 bases and J by 0 bases, with 11 bases between. This CDR3 spans 15 amino acids. From germline, CDR1 is KGHTA and CDR2 FRNEEI. The CDR3 loop reads CASSLSGQTNTEVFF. The CDR3 DNA, read in part, is TGTGCCAGCAGTCTCTCCGGACAGACAAACACAGAAGTCTTC.

In its sample, this clone was seen a few times. Gene and germline names: mouse. The CDR3 goes on 1 residue after the read ends, and that part is filled in from the germline J gene. The rearrangement uses TRBV31 and TRBJ2-7; TRBD1 matches 12 bases. Germline-derived CDR1 and CDR2 are GKSSPN and SITVG. The CDR3 is 12 residues long. The junction had 1 base not matched to a gene; V was cut back by 5 bases and J by 5 bases. The covered CDR3 bases are TGTGCCTGGGGGGACAGGGGGCATGAACAGTAC. Residues: CAWGDRGHEQY. The whole CDR3 sequence reads CAWGDRGHEQYF. The variable domain in full, completed from reference TRBV31 and TRBJ2-7, reads AQTIHQWPVAEIKAVGSPLSLGCTIKGKSSPNLYWYWQATGGTLQQLFYSITVGQVESVVQLNLSASRPKDDQFILSTEKLLLSHSGFYLCAWGDRGHEQYFGPGTRLTVL.

For this clone: Gene names denote mouse genes. The DNA read from the CDR3 is TGTGCCAGCAGTGATGCGGGGAGCCAAGACACCCAGTAC. Protein product: CASSDAGSQDTQY. The complete CDR3 sequence is CASSDAGSQDTQYF. V is TRBV13-1 and J is TRBJ2-5; D remains ambiguous. The read halts 1 residue ahead of the CDR3 end, with the missing end drawn from the germline J gene. This CDR3 has 14 residues. Per germline, CDR1 NSHNY and CDR2 SYGAGN. Between the trimmed V and J ends, which lost 0 bases and 2 bases, there was a span of 7 bases.

This clone was observed a few times. Germline and genes here are mouse. The read is 1 residue too short to cover the CDR3 end, so that end is filled in from the germline J gene. The genes are TRBV1 and TRBJ1-3, with 7 bases that match TRBD1. CDR3 length: 15 amino acids. Trimming at V came to 0 bases and at J to 2 bases, leaving 1 base not matched to a gene. Germline V gene sequence: CDR1 NSQYPW, CDR2 LRSPGD (reference sequence). CDR3 region: CTCSADQGAGNTLYF. CDR3 DNA (partial): TGCACCTGCAGTGCAGATCAGGGGGCTGGAAATACGCTCTAT. Full variable domain (rest looked up from reference TRBV1 and TRBJ1-3): VTLLEQNPRWRLVPRGQAVNLRCILKNSQYPWMSWYQQDLQKQLQWLFTLRSPGDKEVKSLPGADYLATRVTDTELRLQVANMSQGRTLYCTCSADQGAGNTLYFGEGSRLIVV.

Of note for this clone: Gene names are the mouse ones. The read is 1 residue too short to cover the CDR3 end, so that end is filled in from the germline J gene. The chain carries TRBV19 and TRBJ1-2; 9 bases line up with TRBD1. CDR1 FNHDT and CDR2 SITEND come from the germline V gene (reference sequence). The ends lost 2 bases at V and 4 bases at J; junction bases unmatched: 6. This CDR3 region has 15 residues. The sequenced CDR3 bases are TGTGCCAGCAGTATGGGGACAGGGTTTTTCTCCGACTACACC. Its translation: CASSMGTGFFSDYT. The CDR3, in full, reads CASSMGTGFFSDYTF. Full variable domain (remainder filled in from reference TRBV19 and TRBJ1-2): GGIITQTPKFLIGQEGQKLTLKCQQNFNHDTMYWYRQDSGKGLRLIYYSITENDLQKGDLSEGYDASREKKSSFSLTVTSAQKNEMAVFLCASSMGTGFFSDYTFGSGTRLLVI.

Of note for this clone: Gene names refer to mouse genes. The read is 1 residue too short to cover the CDR3 end, so that end is filled in from the germline J gene. The chain employs TRBV19 and TRBJ2-5; 10 nucleotides match TRBD1. The V segment lost 1 base and the J segment 6 bases; nucleotides outside the gene matches: 5. From germline, CDR1 is FNHDT and CDR2 SITEND (reference sequence). The CDR3 contains 15 residues. The sequenced part of the CDR3 DNA is TGTGCCAGCAGTATACAGACAGGGGGCGGGGACACCCAGTAC. It specifies CASSIQTGGGDTQY. The full CDR3 is CASSIQTGGGDTQYF.

About this clone itself: The gene names here belong to mouse. The read ends 1 residue shy of where the CDR3 ends; the end is completed using the germline J gene. The rearrangement uses TRBV4 and TRBJ1-2; 9 bases are shared with TRBD1. V lost 4 bases to trimming and J lost 3 bases; unmatched junction nucleotides: 3. Germline V gene lookup returns CDR1 LGHDT and CDR2 YNNKQL (reference sequence). This CDR3 spans 14 amino acids. The CDR3 here is CASSLQGAHSDYTF. Partial CDR3 DNA: TGTGCCAGCAGCTTACAGGGGGCGCACTCCGACTACACC.

On this clone: Genes and germline are mouse. From the germline J gene comes the end of the CDR3, since the read stops 1 residue before it. The gene calls are TRBV5 and TRBJ1-4; a weak D match, TRBD1 (6 bases). Germline V lookup: CDR1 LGHNA, CDR2 YNLKQL (reference sequence). The CDR3 length is 15 residues. Trimming stripped 4 bases from V and 0 bases from J, with 9 bases between. The DNA read from the CDR3 is TGTGCCAGCAGCCCCGGGACAATTTCCAACGAAAGATTATTT. Its protein product is CASSPGTISNERLF. The whole CDR3 protein is CASSPGTISNERLFF.

Points on this clone: The gene symbols are mouse symbols. The part of the CDR3 DNA that was read is TGTGCCAGCAGTGCCCAGACAGGTTCTGGAAATACGCTCTAT. Translation gives CASSAQTGSGNTLY. The complete CDR3 reads CASSAQTGSGNTLYF. The rearrangement uses TRBV13-1 and TRBJ1-3; a weak D match, TRBD1 (6 bases). The CDR3 end is not reached by the read, which stops 1 residue before it; the germline J gene fills it in. Trimming pared 3 bases from V and 0 bases from J, leaving 10 bases between. The CDR3 consists of 15 residues. Germline values: CDR1 NSHNY, CDR2 SYGAGN.

Turning to this clone: Gene names follow the mouse nomenclature. The read halts 1 residue ahead of the CDR3 end, with the missing end drawn from the germline J gene. This chain uses TRBV19 with TRBJ1-2, with 7 bases matching TRBD1. Trimming removed 4 bases from V and 0 bases from J; junction bases left unmatched: 6. Per the germline V gene, CDR1 is FNHDT and CDR2 is SITEND (reference sequence). The CDR3 runs 15 residues. The sequenced CDR3 bases are TGTGCCAGCAGTCCCCCCGGGACAGCAAACTCCGACTACACC. It is translated as CASSPPGTANSDYT. The entire CDR3 sequence reads CASSPPGTANSDYTF.

Worth noting for this clone: Genes and germline are mouse. The read halts 1 residue ahead of the CDR3 end, with the missing end drawn from the germline J gene. Different DNA sequences within this sample yield the same CDR3. The V gene is TRBV13-1, the J gene TRBJ2-3, with 7 bases identical to TRBD2. Germline-derived CDR1 and CDR2 are NSHNY and SYGAGN. The V gene end was trimmed by 0 bases and the J gene end by 0 bases; junction bases not matched to a gene: 1. This CDR3 has 15 amino acids. The covered CDR3 bases are TGTGCCAGCAGTGATGGTGGGGGGAGTGCAGAAACGCTGTAT. This sequence encodes CASSDGGGSAETLY. The complete CDR3 reads CASSDGGGSAETLYF.

In this sample, this clone turned up a few times. Genes here carry mouse names. The read stops 1 residue short of the end of the CDR3; the missing end is completed from the germline J gene. The chain couples TRBV13-1 to TRBJ2-3, with TRBD1 matching 7 bases. This CDR3 region has 15 residues. V lost 5 bases and J lost 2; bases outside the gene matches: 8. Germline V gene sequence: CDR1 NSHNY, CDR2 SYGAGN. The DNA read from the CDR3 is TGTGCCAGCAGAGGGACAGTAAGGGATGCAGAAACGCTGTAT. This codes for CASRGTVRDAETLY. The CDR3 reads in full as CASRGTVRDAETLYF.

Worth noting for this clone: Gene names are mouse gene names. The CDR3 extends 1 residue past the end of the read, so its final part is completed from the germline J gene. The V call is TRBV13-2, the J call TRBJ2-1; TRBD1 matches 9 bases. CDR3 length: 14 residues. CDR1 is NNHNN, CDR2 SYGAGS, per germline (reference sequence). The junction had 3 bases not matched to a gene; V was cut back by 5 bases and J by 3 bases. The CDR3 region is CASGPGQGYAEQFF. CDR3 DNA, as far as it was read: TGTGCCAGCGGACCGGGACAGGGCTATGCTGAGCAGTTC.

About this clone: Genes and germline come from the mouse. CDR3 bases read: TGTGCCAGCAGTGATGCGGCAGGGGGAAACACCGGGCAGCTCTAC. Amino acids: CASSDAAGGNTGQLY. The whole CDR3 sequence is CASSDAAGGNTGQLYF. The chain combines TRBV13-1 with TRBJ2-2; 7 positions agree with TRBD1. Read sequence stops 1 residue before the CDR3 end, and the germline J gene provides the missing end. The junction had 3 bases not matched to a gene; V was cut back by 0 bases and J by 1 base. Germline assignment: CDR1 NSHNY and CDR2 SYGAGN. This CDR3 has 16 amino acids.

A word on this clone: The genes are named according to mouse. The DNA read from the CDR3 is TGTGCCAGCGGTGGTGGGACAGGGGAAGTCTTC. As protein: CASGGGTGEVF. The complete CDR3 sequence is CASGGGTGEVFF. The genes are TRBV13-2 and TRBJ1-1, with 9 bases matching TRBD1. The read gets to within 1 residue of the CDR3 end, and the germline J gene fills in the rest. Germline loops: CDR1 NNHNN, CDR2 SYGAGS (reference sequence). The CDR3 is 12 residues long. V trimming: 3 bases; J trimming: 8 bases; junction bases outside the gene matches: 2.

Concerning this clone: Genes here carry mouse names. The read ends 1 residue shy of where the CDR3 ends; the end is completed using the germline J gene. The chain uses TRBV13-2 and TRBJ1-4; 9 nucleotides align to TRBD1. V lost 0 bases to trimming and J lost 1 base; unmatched junction nucleotides: 1. The germline V gene encodes CDR1 NNHNN and CDR2 SYGAGS (reference sequence). This CDR3 is 16 amino acids long. Partial CDR3 DNA: TGTGCCAGCGGTGATGGGACAGGGGATTCCAACGAAAGATTATTT. Translated: CASGDGTGDSNERLF. The entire CDR3 reads CASGDGTGDSNERLFF.

Regarding this clone: Gene names follow the mouse nomenclature. The observed sequence ends 1 residue before the CDR3 terminus, with the missing tail filled in from the germline J gene. This chain joins TRBV1 and TRBJ2-5; TRBD2 agrees at 10 bases. The CDR3 runs 13 residues. The V gene's germline CDR1 is NSQYPW and CDR2 LRSPGD (reference sequence). The ends lost 4 bases at V and 6 bases at J; junction bases unmatched: 1. CDR3 sequence reads: CTCSVGLGDTQYF. The covered CDR3 bases are TGCACCTGCAGTGTGGGACTGGGGGACACCCAGTAC. Based on the CDR3 plus reference TRBV1 and TRBJ2-5, the full variable domain is VTLLEQNPRWRLVPRGQAVNLRCILKNSQYPWMSWYQQDLQKQLQWLFTLRSPGDKEVKSLPGADYLATRVTDTELRLQVANMSQGRTLYCTCSVGLGDTQYFGPGTRLLVL.

In the case of this clone: The gene names here belong to mouse. Sequencing ends 1 residue short of the CDR3 end; the germline J gene provides the rest. This chain connects TRBV19 to TRBJ2-5, with 7 bases that match TRBD2. J gave up 5 bases and V 2 bases, and 2 bases lay outside the gene matches. Germline-derived CDR1 and CDR2 are FNHDT and SITEND (reference sequence). The CDR3 has 13 residues. CDR3: CASSMDWRDTQYF. The CDR3 DNA, read in part, is TGTGCCAGCAGTATGGACTGGAGAGACACCCAGTAC. Together with reference TRBV19 and TRBJ2-5, the CDR3 gives the full variable domain: GGIITQTPKFLIGQEGQKLTLKCQQNFNHDTMYWYRQDSGKGLRLIYYSITENDLQKGDLSEGYDASREKKSSFSLTVTSAQKNEMAVFLCASSMDWRDTQYFGPGTRLLVL.

This clone has just a few counts. Gene names and germline match the mouse. The read gets to within 1 residue of the CDR3 end, and the germline J gene fills in the rest. The chain couples TRBV14 to TRBJ2-1, with TRBD1 matching 10 bases. The J segment lost 3 bases and the V segment lost 4 bases, leaving 4 bases of the junction unmatched. The V gene's germline CDR1 is SGHDT and CDR2 FRDEAV. The CDR3 is 15 residues long. CDR3 loop: CASSPWDRGYAEQFF. The sequenced CDR3 bases are TGTGCCAGCAGTCCCTGGGACAGGGGCTATGCTGAGCAGTTC.

Note on this clone: Gene names are mouse gene names. The read gets to within 1 residue of the CDR3 end, and the germline J gene fills in the rest. The chain combines TRBV5 with TRBJ1-1; 7 nucleotides agree with TRBD1. Germline values: CDR1 LGHNA, CDR2 YNLKQL (reference sequence). The CDR3 has 14 residues. Trimming took 3 bases from V and 3 from J; bases not matched to a gene: 4. The DNA read from the CDR3 is TGTGCCAGCAGCCATAGGGGGCAGGACACAGAAGTCTTC. This gives the protein CASSHRGQDTEVF. The whole CDR3 reads CASSHRGQDTEVFF.

Concerning this clone: The gene names here belong to mouse. Read coverage stops 1 residue before the CDR3 terminus; the germline J gene supplies the remainder. The chain has TRBV14 and TRBJ2-1; 11 bases agree with TRBD1. J lost 6 bases, V lost 4 bases, and 3 bases had no gene match. The CDR3 is made up of 14 amino acids. Germline V gene sequence: CDR1 SGHDT, CDR2 FRDEAV. Incomplete CDR3 DNA: TGTGCCAGCAGTGCGGACAGGGGGCTTGCTGAGCAGTTC. This codes for CASSADRGLAEQF. The full CDR3 is CASSADRGLAEQFF.

As concerns this clone: The listed genes are named as in mouse. The sequenced fragment ends 1 residue before the CDR3 boundary, so the rest is inferred from the germline J gene. The chain is built from TRBV1 and TRBJ2-7; no clear D gene. V lost 1 base and J lost 6, with 1 base in between. This CDR3 is built from 10 residues. Germline-derived CDR1 and CDR2 are NSQYPW and LRSPGD (reference sequence). CDR3 protein: CTCSAGEQYF. The CDR3 DNA, read in part, is TGCACCTGCAGTGCAGGTGAACAGTAC.

About this clone itself: All gene names here are mouse names. The read gets to within 1 residue of the CDR3 end, and the germline J gene fills in the rest. This chain joins TRBV19 and TRBJ1-3; possible D gene TRBD1, 6 bases. V gave up 3 bases and J gave up 0 bases, with 10 bases separating them. CDR3 length: 15 residues. CDR1 and CDR2 (germline): FNHDT, SITEND (reference sequence). The covered CDR3 bases are TGTGCCAGCAGTAGGGCAGGGGATTCTGGAAATACGCTCTAT. Protein: CASSRAGDSGNTLY. The whole CDR3 region reads CASSRAGDSGNTLYF.

Notes on this clone: Gene names and germline refer to mouse. Sequencing ends 1 residue short of the CDR3 end; the germline J gene provides the rest. The J gene is TRBJ2-4, the V gene TRBV13-2; possible D gene TRBD1, 5 bases. Germline V CDR1 and CDR2: NNHNN, SYGAGS (reference sequence). The CDR3 has 15 amino acids. V lost 3 bases and J 0 bases, leaving 11 bases between the germline ends. CDR3: CASGVSTASQNTLYF. The CDR3 bases that were read are TGTGCCAGCGGTGTCTCGACAGCTAGTCAAAACACCTTGTAC.

To note about this clone: A junction boundary mismatches the germline segment, possibly from a read error. Gene names are the mouse ones. Read sequence stops 1 residue before the CDR3 end, and the germline J gene provides the missing end. The chain links TRBV13-1 to TRBJ1-2, with D unclear. This CDR3 has 13 residues. Germline V lookup: CDR1 NSHNY, CDR2 SYGAGN. The CDR3 bases that were read are TGTGCCAGCAGGTGGGGAGGCAACTCCGGCTACACC. It specifies CASRWGGNSGYT. The complete CDR3 protein is CASRWGGNSGYTF.

This clone was counted a few times. Genes and germline come from the mouse. Read data end 1 residue before the CDR3 end; the end is taken from the germline J gene. The chain recombines TRBV5 with TRBJ2-7, with TRBD2 matching over 10 bases. Germline V gene data show CDR1 as LGHNA and CDR2 as YNLKQL (reference sequence). This CDR3 region has 13 residues. The J segment lost 4 bases and the V segment lost 4 bases, leaving 1 base of the junction unmatched. Partial CDR3 DNA: TGTGCCAGCAGCCCGGACTGGGGGTATGAACAGTAC. Residues: CASSPDWGYEQY. The complete CDR3 protein is CASSPDWGYEQYF.

Details on this clone: Germline and genes here are mouse. The read ends 1 residue early relative to the CDR3; the germline J gene fills the gap. This sequence joins TRBV13-2 and TRBJ1-2; no definite D call. CDR1 NNHNN and CDR2 SYGAGS come from the germline V gene (reference sequence). The CDR3 is 14 amino acids. Trimming removed 2 bases from V and 0 bases from J, with 8 bases in between. Partial CDR3 DNA: TGTGCCAGCGGTGACAGGAATGCAAACTCCGACTACACC. This gives the protein CASGDRNANSDYT. The CDR3 in its entirety is CASGDRNANSDYTF.

A note on this clone: Gene names denote mouse genes. The CDR3 reads CASSQLGGARAEQFF. The part of the CDR3 DNA that was read is TGTGCCAGCAGCCAGCTTGGGGGGGCGCGTGCTGAGCAGTTC. J is TRBJ2-1 and V is TRBV2; 9 bases fit TRBD2. With the read ending 1 residue before the CDR3 end, the germline J gene is used to fill in that end. CDR3 size: 15 residues. Germline V gene data show CDR1 as LGHNA and CDR2 as YSYQKL. With V trimmed by 3 bases and J by 6 bases, 6 bases remained unmatched.

Remarks on this clone: Gene names are mouse gene names. From the germline J gene comes the end of the CDR3, since the read stops 1 residue before it. The gene calls are TRBV13-2 and TRBJ2-5; 8 nucleotides align to TRBD2. The J segment lost 3 bases and the V segment lost 6 bases, leaving 6 bases of the junction unmatched. The CDR3 totals 14 residues. In germline, CDR1 is NNHNN, CDR2 SYGAGS (reference sequence). CDR3 residues: CASEGGGPQDTQYF. The sequenced part of the CDR3 DNA is TGTGCCAGCGAAGGGGGGGGGCCGCAAGACACCCAGTAC.

In regard to this clone: Mouse gene names and germline throughout. The CDR3 is cut off 1 residue early in the read; its end comes from the germline J gene. The chain links TRBV5 to TRBJ2-1; 10 bases are shared with TRBD2. CDR1 is LGHNA, CDR2 YNLKQL, per germline (reference sequence). The CDR3 sequence is 14 residues long. V shed 4 bases and J 5 bases; nucleotides not matched to a gene: 2. The part of the CDR3 DNA that was read is TGTGCCAGCAGCCCACTGGGGGGGAATGCTGAGCAGTTC. This codes for CASSPLGGNAEQF. The complete CDR3 protein is CASSPLGGNAEQFF.

As for this clone: Mouse names are used for the genes. The missing CDR3 end, 1 residue past where the read stops, is filled in from the germline J gene. The chain uses TRBV2 and TRBJ1-6; D ambiguous. TRBJ1-6 is classed as an ORF, of uncertain function. The CDR3 contains 13 residues. Deletions cut 0 bases from V and 7 bases from J, with 4 bases between. The V gene's germline CDR1 is LGHNA and CDR2 YSYQKL. The CDR3 reads CASSQERNSPLYF. The sequenced part of the CDR3 DNA is TGTGCCAGCAGCCAAGAACGGAATTCGCCCCTCTAC.

For this clone: Mouse gene names apply. The read comes to an end 1 residue before the CDR3 does, leaving the germline J gene to fill in the end. This sequence joins TRBV24 and TRBJ2-7; D is unclear. The CDR3 contains 11 residues. Germline assignment: CDR1 KGHTA and CDR2 FRNEEI. Trimming took off 5 bases at V and 3 bases at J, with 5 bases between the two ends. The CDR3 reads CASSTVYEQYF. The sequenced CDR3 bases are TGTGCCAGCAGTACAGTCTATGAACAGTAC.